This TCR beta chain was recovered during a study of graft-versus-host responses after intestinal transplantation. Study summary: In this cohort, recipients had multivisceral, liver-intestinal, or isolated intestinal transplants. Recipients across the board were started on anti-thymocyte globulin induction, then kept on tacrolimus and steroids for about 3 years. Points from the study as a whole: After transplant, early declines in HvG clones were associated with peak levels of circulating GvH clones.

The CDR3 is 14 residues long. Germline lookup yields CDR1 KGHSH and CDR2 LQKENI. Trimming cost V 5 bases and J 1 base, with 12 bases left between them. As for this clone: What it binds is unknown.

Sequencing was performed with immunoSEQ multiplex PCR; in TCRdb, only in-frame clones are kept and a portion is missing. The data hold about 50,000 clones, with around 90% observed a single time. This receptor was taken from a human donor who was the organ donor for an intestinal transplant. This rearrangement joins TRBV18 to TRBJ2-7; D may be TRBD2 (5 bases). The sample consisted of unstimulated CD4+ T cells sorted from spleen or lymph node cells, taken before transplant. The CDR3 region is CASSSGLPSYEQYF. In DNA form, the CDR3 reads TGTGCCAGCTCATCCGGACTGCCATCCTACGAGCAGTACTTC.